The clone carrying this TCR beta chain was seen a single time. Methods used by the authors: Estimation of nucleated cell counts relied on the amplification of reference gene primers. Sequenced by immunoSEQ multiplex PCR; TCRdb stores in-frame clones only, minus some. The V and J calls and clone size were taken over from that table, and D and trimming were inferred from the DNA. The sample has about 200,000 clones, about 88% seen once; the top ten hold approximately 3%. This entry belongs to a study of blood T cell repertoires in COVID-19. Turning to the study itself: The origin of the acute and convalescent COVID-19 samples was the United States, Italy and Spain. From T cells, B-cell-depleted T cells, or PBMCs came the material, which was cDNA or gDNA.

The CDR3 extends over 11 amino acids. Germline values: CDR1 SQVTM, CDR2 ANQGSEA. V dropped 6 bases and J dropped 4 bases, with 9 bases sitting between them. This TCR derives from a man aged 55 to 70 with acute or convalescent COVID-19. The chain uses TRBV29-1 and TRBJ2-5; D perhaps matches TRBD1 (6 bases). Sequencing input: peripheral blood. CDR3 protein: CSVGAVETQYF. CDR3 DNA: TGCAGCGTGGGGGCTGTAGAGACCCAGTACTTC.